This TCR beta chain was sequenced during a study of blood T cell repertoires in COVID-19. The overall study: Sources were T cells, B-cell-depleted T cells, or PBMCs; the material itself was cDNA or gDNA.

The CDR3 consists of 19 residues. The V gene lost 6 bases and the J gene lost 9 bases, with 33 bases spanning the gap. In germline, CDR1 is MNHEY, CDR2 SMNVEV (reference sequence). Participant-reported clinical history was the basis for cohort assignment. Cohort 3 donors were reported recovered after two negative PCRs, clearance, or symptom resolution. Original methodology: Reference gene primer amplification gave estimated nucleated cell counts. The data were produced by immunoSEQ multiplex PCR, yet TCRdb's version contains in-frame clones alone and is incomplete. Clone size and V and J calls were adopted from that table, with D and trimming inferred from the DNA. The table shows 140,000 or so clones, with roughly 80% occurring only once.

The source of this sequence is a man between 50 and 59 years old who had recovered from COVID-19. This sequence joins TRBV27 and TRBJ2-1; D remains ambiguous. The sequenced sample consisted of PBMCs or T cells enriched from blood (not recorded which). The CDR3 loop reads CASSPPLGPHSLLRSEQFF. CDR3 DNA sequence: TGTGCCAGCAGCCCCCCCCTGGGTCCGCATTCACTCCTACGGAGTGAGCAGTTCTTC.